The clone carrying this T cell receptor beta chain was observed at least ten times. Its antigen is not identified. Amplifying from RNA transcripts, the study obtained TCR beta CDR3 regions. In the first round, RT-PCR was carried out with HTBI primers, and a multiplex PCR formed the second round. TCRdb called the multiplex PCR reads again in MiXCR, with one record for every CDR3 protein. This table has about 660,000 distinct CDR3 sequences, 35% to 50% appearing once. The data were obtained in a study of Graves' ophthalmopathy and Graves' hyperthyroidism. The CDR3 has 14 amino acids. The V gene lost 3 bases and the J gene lost 3 bases, with 11 bases spanning the gap. The germline V gene encodes CDR1 LNHDA and CDR2 SQIVND (reference sequence). Overall study results and limits: Among expanded thyroid clonotypes above 0.001 frequency, most also occurred in blood. A model built from 13 signatures distinguished ophthalmopathy from stable hyperthyroidism with 85% to 90% sensitivity and about 80% specificity.

The J gene is TRBJ1-1, the V gene TRBV19; D ambiguous. Sequenced input: peripheral blood. This sequence originates from an adult man with Graves' ophthalmopathy. CDR3 in DNA: TGTGCCAGTAGTATGGACTACAAGGACACTGAAGCTTTCTTT. Translating gives CASSMDYKDTEAFF.